The clone carrying this T cell receptor beta chain was recorded a few times. This CDR3 has 16 amino acids. V shed 6 bases, J shed 1 base, and the junction held 8 bases outside the gene matches. In germline, CDR1 is LNHDA, CDR2 SQIVND (reference sequence). The data stem from a study of blood T cells in healthy people across ages. It was with a sample-barcoded 5' primer and a J-beta primer mix that a second PCR of about 6 to 12 cycles was run. TCRdb called the 5' RACE reads again in MiXCR, with one record for every CDR3 protein. The sample includes approximately 810,000 distinct CDR3 sequences, 25% to 35% of them seen just once.

The sequenced sample consisted of blood. This chain connects TRBV19 to TRBJ2-4, with 8 bases matching TRBD1. This sequence originates from a woman older than 75 in good health. The CDR3 reads CASSHGQGRAKNIQYF. CDR3 nucleotide sequence: TGTGCCAGTAGCCACGGACAGGGACGCGCCAAAAACATTCAGTACTTC.